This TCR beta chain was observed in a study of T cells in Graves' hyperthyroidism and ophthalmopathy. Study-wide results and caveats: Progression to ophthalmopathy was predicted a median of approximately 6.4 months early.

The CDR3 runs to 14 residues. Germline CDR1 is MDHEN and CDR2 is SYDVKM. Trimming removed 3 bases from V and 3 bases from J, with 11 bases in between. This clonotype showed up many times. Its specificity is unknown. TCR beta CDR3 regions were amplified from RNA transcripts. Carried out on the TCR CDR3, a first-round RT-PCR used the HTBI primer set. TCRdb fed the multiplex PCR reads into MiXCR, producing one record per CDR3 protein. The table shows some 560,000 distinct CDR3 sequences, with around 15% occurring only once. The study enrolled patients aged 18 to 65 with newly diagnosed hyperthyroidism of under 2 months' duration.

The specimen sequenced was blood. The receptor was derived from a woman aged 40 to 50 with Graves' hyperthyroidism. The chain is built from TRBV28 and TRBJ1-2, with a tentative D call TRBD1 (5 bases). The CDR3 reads CASSLKGWDYGYTF. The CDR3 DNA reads TGTGCCAGCAGTTTGAAGGGGTGGGACTATGGCTACACCTTC.